The clone carrying this TCR beta chain has a count of ten or more. The antigen is unknown. V was pared by 6 bases and J by 8 bases, with 19 bases between. CDR1 and CDR2 from the germline V gene are KGHSH and LQKENI. This CDR3 has 14 residues. The sample is drawn from a study of early T cells in non-severe SARS-CoV-2 infection. Study overall: Sequencing was performed on bulk RNA from unsorted whole blood, leaving chains unpaired.

Regarding the study as a whole: CD4 and private specificities were missed by VDJdb matching, which favored anti-spike CD8 responses.

Individual cDNA molecules carried attached unique molecular identifiers. TCRdb passed the 5' RACE reads through MiXCR, listing each CDR3 protein once. The sample holds roughly 76,000 distinct CDR3 sequences, 9% to 15% seen once. This chain uses TRBV18 with TRBJ1-2; D might be TRBD1 (5 bases). Sequencing was carried out using whole blood. The sequence was collected from an adult who was a healthcare worker with PCR-confirmed SARS-CoV-2 infection or an uninfected control (not recorded which). DNA of the CDR3: TGTGCCAGCTCGACCAGTAAGGGGAGCGGCGGCTACACCTTC. Protein product: CASSTSKGSGGYTF.